The 23 T cell receptor beta chains reported below all come from one sample, sequenced in a study of cytomegalovirus exposure and HLA in healthy donors. The primer mix had 60 Vbeta and 13 Jbeta primers. Repertoires were generated with immunoSEQ multiplex PCR, while TCRdb's copy carries only in-frame clones and drops some. Of around 140,000 clones listed, approximately 80% were seen once; the top ten hold more than 9.5%. The sample comprised PBMCs. The receptors were sampled from a woman aged 60-75 years in good health and CMV-seropositive.

This clone was seen only a few times. This chain links TRBV2 with TRBJ2-7, with 7 bases matching TRBD2. CDR3 size: 13 residues. Unmatched junction bases numbered 3, after V lost 7 bases and J lost 0 bases. Germline assignment: CDR1 SNHLY and CDR2 FYNNEI. The CDR3 spells CASKGGSSYEQYF. CDR3 DNA: TGTGCCAGCAAAGGCGGGAGCTCCTACGAGCAGTACTTC.

The J gene is TRBJ1-4, the V gene TRBV14, with D possibly TRBD1 on 5 matching bases. The V end lost 4 bases, the J end lost 7 bases, and 13 bases lay between the germline ends. The length of the CDR3 is 14 residues. Per the germline V gene, CDR1 is SGHDN and CDR2 is FVKESK. The CDR3 here is CASSPRARGEKLFF. The CDR3 bases are TGTGCCAGCAGCCCCCGGGCAAGGGGTGAAAAACTGTTTTTT. Supplemented by reference TRBV14 and TRBJ1-4, the full variable domain reads EAGVTQFPSHSVIEKGQTVTLRCDPISGHDNLYWYRRVMGKEIKFLLHFVKESKQDESGMPNNRFLAERTGGTYSTLKVQPAELEDSGVYFCASSPRARGEKLFFGSGTQLSVL.

V usage is TRBV6-1 and J usage is TRBJ1-2; maybe TRBD1 (6 bases). Deletions cut 6 bases from V and 0 bases from J, with 8 bases between. The germline V gene encodes CDR1 MNHNS and CDR2 SASEGT. This CDR3 region has 13 residues. CDR3 region: CASSSGANYGYTF. CDR3 DNA sequence: TGTGCCAGCAGCTCAGGGGCTAACTATGGCTACACCTTC.

This clone was seen just once. The V gene is TRBV28, the J gene TRBJ2-1, with 10 bases identical to TRBD2. CDR3 length: 14 amino acids. Germline lookup yields CDR1 MDHEN and CDR2 SYDVKM. V shed 11 bases and J 4 bases; nucleotides not matched to a gene: 8. The CDR3 loop is CAVSSGSLYNEQFF. The CDR3 DNA is TGTGCCGTGTCTAGCGGGAGTCTATACAATGAGCAGTTCTTC.

In its sample, this clone was seen a few times. The J gene is TRBJ2-7, the V gene TRBV18, with TRBD1 identical over 7 bases. The CDR3 is 14 residues long. Germline V CDR1 and CDR2: KGHSH, LQKENI. Trimming at V came to 3 bases and at J to 4 bases, leaving 6 bases not matched to a gene. The chain's CDR3 is CASSPSRDSYEQYF. DNA of the CDR3: TGTGCCAGCTCACCCTCCCGGGACAGTTACGAGCAGTACTTC.

This clone appeared once. This chain joins TRBV19 and TRBJ1-1; D is uncertain. Looked up from germline, CDR1 is LNHDA and CDR2 is SQIVND (reference sequence). This CDR3 spans 14 amino acids. V dropped 3 bases and J dropped 5 bases, with 13 bases sitting between them. The CDR3, as DNA: TGTGCCAGTAGTATTTCGGGGAGGGAAACTGAAGCTTTCTTT. Amino acids: CASSISGRETEAFF.

The chain carries TRBV15 and TRBJ2-7; 11 nucleotides line up with TRBD2. The CDR3 extends over 13 amino acids. With V trimmed by 8 bases and J by 5 bases, 5 bases remained unmatched. Germline V gene lookup returns CDR1 LNHNV and CDR2 YYDKDF (reference sequence). The CDR3: CATGTSGSDEQYF. CDR3 bases: TGTGCCACCGGCACTAGCGGGAGCGACGAGCAGTACTTC.

J is TRBJ2-5 and V is TRBV29-1, with D perhaps matching TRBD1 (5 bases). The V and J ends lost 4 bases and 1 base respectively, with 10 bases between them. Germline loops: CDR1 SQVTM, CDR2 ANQGSEA. There are 13 residues in the CDR3. CDR3 nucleotide sequence: TGCAGCGTTGGGGGCGCCTCCCAAGAGACCCAGTACTTC. Amino acid sequence: CSVGGASQETQYF.

The genes are TRBV6-5 and TRBJ2-7; weak D call: TRBD1 (6 bases). Germline CDR1 reads MNHEY; CDR2 reads SVGAGI. The ends were cut back, 5 bases at V and 0 bases at J, with 14 bases in the middle. The CDR3 totals 15 residues. The CDR3 spells CASSPYRESSYEQYF. CDR3 sequence (DNA): TGTGCCAGCAGTCCATACAGGGAGAGCTCCTACGAGCAGTACTTC.

The genes are TRBV27 and TRBJ2-5, with 15 bases lining up with TRBD2. Germline V gene sequence: CDR1 MNHEY, CDR2 SMNVEV (reference sequence). V gave up 3 bases and J gave up 4 bases; unmatched junction bases: 6. The CDR3 runs to 17 residues. The CDR3 DNA reads TGTGCCAGCAGTTTCGGACTAGCGGGAGGGGGGGGAGAGACCCAGTACTTC. It specifies CASSFGLAGGGGETQYF.

The rearrangement joins TRBV29-1 to TRBJ2-3; 11 nucleotides line up with TRBD1. Germline V CDR1 and CDR2: SQVTM, ANQGSEA. The CDR3 has 15 amino acids. The V and J ends lost 4 bases and 8 bases, in that order; junction bases with no gene match: 11. In nucleotides, the CDR3 is TGCAGCGTTGGAGGGGTACCCGGGACAGGGGGTACGCAGTATTTT. Residues: CSVGGVPGTGGTQYF.

This chain links TRBV11-2 with TRBJ2-7; 9 bases map to TRBD1. Losses at the gene ends were 5 bases for V and 2 bases for J; bases not matched to a gene: 19. Germline V CDR1 and CDR2: SGHAT, FQNNGV. This CDR3 region has 19 residues. The CDR3 DNA is TGTGCCAGCAGCGACCCCGGAAGGGACAGGGCGCCCAACCCCTACGAGCAGTACTTC. This translates into CASSDPGRDRAPNPYEQYF.

V usage is TRBV6-4 and J usage is TRBJ2-1; 8 nucleotides match TRBD2. Losses at the gene ends were 4 bases for V and 7 bases for J; bases not matched to a gene: 9. The germline V gene has CDR1 MRHNA and CDR2 SNTAGT. CDR3 length: 15 amino acids. This chain's CDR3 is CASSAMGLVTNEQFF. The CDR3 DNA is TGTGCCAGCAGTGCTATGGGACTAGTAACGAATGAGCAGTTCTTC.

CDR3 sequence: CASSKGQAKFF. DNA for the CDR3: TGTGCCAGCAGTAAGGGACAGGCGAAGTTCTTC. This chain joins TRBV6-5 and TRBJ2-1; 8 bases are shared with TRBD1. This CDR3 is built from 11 residues. Losses at the gene ends were 5 bases for V and 14 bases for J; bases not matched to a gene: 5. Germline V gene sequence: CDR1 MNHEY, CDR2 SVGAGI.

The chain couples TRBV29-1 to TRBJ1-1, with a tentative D call TRBD1 (6 bases). The germline V gene encodes CDR1 SQVTM and CDR2 ANQGSEA. Between the trimmed V and J ends, which lost 7 bases and 5 bases, there was a span of 14 bases. The CDR3 is 12 amino acids. CDR3 in amino acids: CSAGGAGTEAFF. Here the CDR3 DNA reads TGCAGCGCGGGGGGGGCAGGGACTGAAGCTTTCTTT.

This chain joins TRBV7-2 and TRBJ2-1; 13 bases line up with TRBD2. The germline V gene has CDR1 SGHTA and CDR2 FQGNSA. CDR3 length: 17 residues. The V segment lost 3 bases and the J segment 2 bases; nucleotides outside the gene matches: 4. The CDR3 DNA follows: TGTGCCAGCAGCTTTACGACTAGCGGGAGGACCTACAATGAGCAGTTCTTC. This sequence encodes CASSFTTSGRTYNEQFF.

The gene calls are TRBV13 and TRBJ1-5, with D unclear. This CDR3 is 13 amino acids long. V lost 0 bases and J lost 3, with 3 bases in between. Germline lookup yields CDR1 PRHDT and CDR2 FYEKMQ (reference sequence). CDR3 region: CASSLGYNQPQHF. In DNA form, the CDR3 reads TGTGCCAGCAGCTTAGGGTACAATCAGCCCCAGCATTTT.

The chain employs TRBV15 and TRBJ2-3, with TRBD2 matching 10 bases. The ends lost 4 bases at V and 4 bases at J; junction bases unmatched: 5. The CDR3 runs 15 residues. Germline values: CDR1 LNHNV, CDR2 YYDKDF (reference sequence). CDR3 sequence (DNA): TGTGCCACCAGCACCTCGACTAGCGGGTCAGATACGCAGTATTTT. As protein: CATSTSTSGSDTQYF.

The chain is built from TRBV14 and TRBJ2-5; D gene unclear. Germline values: CDR1 SGHDN, CDR2 FVKESK. Trimming shortened V by 1 base and J by 5 bases, and 17 bases separated the two germline ends. This CDR3 contains 16 residues. The CDR3 bases are TGTGCCAGCAGCCAAGGATCGGGTCTAGTTTGGGAGACCCAGTACTTC. This sequence encodes CASSQGSGLVWETQYF. Supplemented by reference TRBV14 and TRBJ2-5, the full variable domain reads EAGVTQFPSHSVIEKGQTVTLRCDPISGHDNLYWYRRVMGKEIKFLLHFVKESKQDESGMPNNRFLAERTGGTYSTLKVQPAELEDSGVYFCASSQGSGLVWETQYFGPGTRLLVL.

This clone was recorded only once. The chain is built from TRBV7-9 and TRBJ2-3, with D perhaps TRBD1 (5 bases). Germline assignment: CDR1 SEHNR and CDR2 FQNEAQ (reference sequence). V was cut by 8 bases and J by 2 bases, with 20 bases left in between. The CDR3 is 16 amino acids. The CDR3 spells CASAKGRLTFTDTQYF. The CDR3 DNA sequence: TGTGCCAGCGCTAAGGGGCGCCTTACTTTCACAGATACGCAGTATTTT.

The rearrangement uses TRBV19 and TRBJ1-2; D possibly corresponds to TRBD1 (6 bases). The CDR3 loop spans 15 amino acids. The V gene lost 4 bases and the J gene lost 2 bases, with 14 bases spanning the gap. Germline assignment: CDR1 LNHDA and CDR2 SQIVND (reference sequence). The CDR3 DNA is TGTGCCAGTAGTAGGGGGACGCAGGGGAACTATGGCTACACCTTC. It codes for CASSRGTQGNYGYTF.

The chain links TRBV4-1 to TRBJ1-2, with 9 bases aligning to TRBD1. With 0 bases clipped from V and 8 bases from J, the junction kept 4 bases outside the gene matches. The CDR3 is 14 amino acids. In germline, CDR1 is MGHRA, CDR2 YSYEKL. CDR3 protein: CASSQEPGQGGYTF. In DNA, the CDR3 is TGCGCCAGCAGCCAAGAGCCGGGACAGGGAGGCTACACCTTC.

This clone turned up a few times. Other DNA sequences in this sample translate to the same CDR3. The chain combines TRBV2 with TRBJ2-7, with 10 bases aligning to TRBD1. V lost 4 bases and J lost 6; bases outside the gene matches: 3. Germline values: CDR1 SNHLY, CDR2 FYNNEI. The CDR3 length is 13 residues. As DNA, the CDR3 is TGTGCCAGCAGTGTGGACAGGGGGGGCGAGCAGTACTTC. Protein: CASSVDRGGEQYF. Drawing the rest from reference TRBV2 and TRBJ2-7, the complete variable domain is EPEVTQTPSHQVTQMGQEVILRCVPISNHLYFYWYRQILGQKVEFLVSFYNNEISEKSEIFDDQFSVERPDGSNFTLKIRSTKLEDSAMYFCASSVDRGGEQYFGPGTRLTVT.